This T cell receptor (beta chain) was recovered during a study of blood T cell repertoires in COVID-19. Across the whole study: Specimens from acute and convalescent COVID-19 originated in the United States, Italy and Spain. T cells, B-cell-depleted T cells, or PBMCs provided the cDNA or gDNA that served as material.

Generated by immunoSEQ multiplex PCR, the TCRdb table keeps only in-frame clones and is missing some. Here the sample spans 85,000 to 120,000 clones, more than 85% being singletons. The sequencing sample was made of peripheral blood. The TCR originated in a man between 18 and 29 years old with acute or convalescent COVID-19.

CDR3: CASSQGTGTETQYF. The CDR3 nucleotides are TGTGCCAGCAGCCAAGGGACAGGGACGGAGACCCAGTACTTC. J is TRBJ2-5 and V is TRBV4-2; TRBD1 matches 8 bases. This CDR3 spans 14 amino acids. Germline V gives CDR1 LGHNA, CDR2 YNFKEQ. The V segment lost 1 base and the J segment 5 bases; nucleotides outside the gene matches: 3.